The rows below give T cell receptor beta chains drawn from one sample of a study of technical replicates of blood from a handful of donors. Method: immunoSEQ multiplex PCR; TCRdb's copy keeps in-frame clones and lacks some. This repertoire shows tens of thousands of clones, 96% found once; its top ten account for 0.37%. The sample was T cells isolated from PBMCs. These receptors originate from a human donor in good health. CDR3s include the opening cysteine and the closing phenylalanine or tryptophan. The D gene is left open where the match is weak.

V: TRBV5-1
D: NA
J: TRBJ2-5
CDR3: CASSLFPGMETQYF

V: TRBV30
D: TRBD1
J: TRBJ1-2
CDR3: CAWKGTGFYGYTF

V: TRBV7-3
D: TRBD2
J: TRBJ2-4
CDR3: CASSSSGSGGNIQYF

V: TRBV9
D: NA
J: TRBJ1-3
CDR3: CASSVSVFSGNTIYF

V: TRBV10-3
D: TRBD1
J: TRBJ1-1
CDR3: CAISESKDRGTEAFF

V: TRBV7-8
D: TRBD1
J: TRBJ1-2
CDR3: CASSWDRVDYGYTF

V: TRBV6-5
D: NA
J: TRBJ2-1
CDR3: CASSQSNEQFF

V: TRBV2
D: TRBD2
J: TRBJ2-1
CDR3: CASSPGLAYGEQFF

V: TRBV7-8
D: NA
J: TRBJ1-4
CDR3: CASTLGQGGNEKLFF

V: TRBV18
D: NA
J: TRBJ1-3
CDR3: CASSPGAINTIYF

V: TRBV11-3
D: TRBD2
J: TRBJ2-7
CDR3: CASSSPGTSYEQYF

V: TRBV7-9
D: TRBD2
J: TRBJ2-3
CDR3: CASSSGLAGGFGTDTQYF

V: TRBV5-6
D: NA
J: TRBJ2-2
CDR3: CASSLAQAYTGELFF

V: TRBV14
D: TRBD1
J: TRBJ1-2
CDR3: CASSQDGQGIYGYTF

V: TRBV28
D: TRBD2
J: TRBJ2-1
CDR3: CASRTSGRFNEQFF

V: TRBV6-4
D: TRBD1
J: TRBJ1-3
CDR3: CASSASTGSGNTIYF

V: TRBV10-2
D: NA
J: TRBJ1-5
CDR3: CASSVAGGNQPQHF

V: TRBV27
D: NA
J: TRBJ2-1
CDR3: CASSLVGSSFNEQFF

V: TRBV19
D: NA
J: TRBJ1-1
CDR3: CASSTTGNTEAFF

V: TRBV7-6
D: NA
J: TRBJ2-7
CDR3: CASSSTRGLYEQYF

V: TRBV7-8
D: TRBD2
J: TRBJ2-5
CDR3: CASARIAGYPETQYF

V: TRBV7-9
D: NA
J: TRBJ2-3
CDR3: CASSLVSGGGHTDTQYF

V: TRBV28
D: NA
J: TRBJ1-1
CDR3: CASSPPQGVSFF

V: TRBV27
D: NA
J: TRBJ2-7
CDR3: CASSLSSAGQLAYEQYF

V: TRBV5-4
D: TRBD1
J: TRBJ1-2
CDR3: CASSPDRARRNYGYTF

V: TRBV9
D: NA
J: TRBJ2-1
CDR3: CASSARNEQFF

V: TRBV2
D: TRBD1
J: TRBJ2-2
CDR3: CASSEWGQDTGELFF

V: TRBV18
D: NA
J: TRBJ1-1
CDR3: CASHPQGLNTEAFF

V: TRBV27
D: NA
J: TRBJ2-7
CDR3: CASSFSPSRSYEQYF

V: TRBV28
D: NA
J: TRBJ1-2
CDR3: CASSLRHINYGYTF

V: TRBV2
D: NA
J: TRBJ2-5
CDR3: CASSVDFQETQYF

V: TRBV9
D: NA
J: TRBJ2-1
CDR3: CASSVGGGGYNEQFF

V: TRBV29-1
D: TRBD2
J: TRBJ2-5
CDR3: CSAFTLAETYLNQETQYF

V: TRBV27
D: NA
J: TRBJ2-7
CDR3: CASSFLGGSSYEQYF

V: TRBV28
D: NA
J: TRBJ2-7
CDR3: CASSFLYEQYF

V: TRBV19
D: TRBD2
J: TRBJ2-5
CDR3: CASSFVAGGRETQYF

V: TRBV28
D: NA
J: TRBJ1-2
CDR3: CASSLDGGNYGYTF

V: TRBV6-1
D: TRBD2
J: TRBJ2-5
CDR3: CASSWTSGQETQYF

V: TRBV15
D: NA
J: TRBJ2-2
CDR3: CATSRESGNTGELFF

V: TRBV6-5
D: TRBD1
J: TRBJ2-5
CDR3: CASSYATGLVETQYF

V: TRBV15
D: NA
J: TRBJ2-1
CDR3: CATSRASGEQFF

V: TRBV9
D: NA
J: TRBJ2-1
CDR3: CASSVVGASREIGNEQFF

V: TRBV18
D: TRBD1
J: TRBJ2-1
CDR3: CASSSGGAHNEQFF

V: TRBV7-3
D: TRBD1
J: TRBJ1-5
CDR3: CASSLKEGRGCYTSNQPQHF